The text below deals with one TCR beta chain. The data were produced by immunoSEQ multiplex PCR, yet TCRdb's version contains in-frame clones alone and is incomplete. The sample records tens of thousands of clones, around 86% being singletons. These data originate in a study of T cell responses to AZD1222 COVID-19 vaccine. The CDR3 loop spans 15 amino acids. V was trimmed by 3 bases and J by 8 bases, leaving 19 bases between them. The germline CDR1 and CDR2 sequences are MNHNS and SASEGT. This TCR came from an adult who received the AZD1222 COVID-19 vaccine. The chain has TRBV6-1 and TRBJ1-2; tentative D call: TRBD1 (6 bases). Here the sequenced sample was peripheral blood, taken 28 days after the second AZD1222 dose. The CDR3: CASSDGGPVRGGYTF. CDR3 sequence (DNA): TGTGCCAGCAGTGATGGGGGCCCGGTTCGTGGGGGCTACACCTTC.